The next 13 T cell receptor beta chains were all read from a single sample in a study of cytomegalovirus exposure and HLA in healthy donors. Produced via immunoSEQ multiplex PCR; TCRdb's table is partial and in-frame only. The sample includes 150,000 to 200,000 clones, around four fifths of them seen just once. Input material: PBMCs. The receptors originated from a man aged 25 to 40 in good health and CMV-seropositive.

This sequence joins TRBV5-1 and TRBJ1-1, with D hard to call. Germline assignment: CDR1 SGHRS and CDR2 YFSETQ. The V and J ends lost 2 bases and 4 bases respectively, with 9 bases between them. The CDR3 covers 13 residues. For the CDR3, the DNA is TGCGCCAGCAGCTTAGGACTAACCACTGAAGCTTTCTTT. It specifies CASSLGLTTEAFF.

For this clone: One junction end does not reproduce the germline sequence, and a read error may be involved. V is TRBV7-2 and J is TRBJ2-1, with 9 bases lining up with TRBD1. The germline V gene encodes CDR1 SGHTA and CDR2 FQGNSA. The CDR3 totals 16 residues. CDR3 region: CASSLGQGMTYNEQFF. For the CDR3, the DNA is TGTGCCAGCAGTTTAGGACAGGGGATGACCTACAATGAGCAGTTCTTC.

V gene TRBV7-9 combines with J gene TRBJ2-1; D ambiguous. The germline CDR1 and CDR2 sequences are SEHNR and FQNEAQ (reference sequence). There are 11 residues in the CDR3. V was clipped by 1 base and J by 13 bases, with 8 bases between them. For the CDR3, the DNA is TGTGCCAGCAGCTTAGAGCTAGGACAGTTCTTC. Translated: CASSLELGQFF.

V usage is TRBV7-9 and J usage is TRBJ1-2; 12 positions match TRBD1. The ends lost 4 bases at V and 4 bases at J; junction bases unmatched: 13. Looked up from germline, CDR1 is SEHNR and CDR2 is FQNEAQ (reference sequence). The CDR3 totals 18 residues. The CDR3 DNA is TGTGCCAGCAGCTCCACCGGGACAGGGGGCGCATTGGGCTATGGCTACACCTTC. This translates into CASSSTGTGGALGYGYTF.

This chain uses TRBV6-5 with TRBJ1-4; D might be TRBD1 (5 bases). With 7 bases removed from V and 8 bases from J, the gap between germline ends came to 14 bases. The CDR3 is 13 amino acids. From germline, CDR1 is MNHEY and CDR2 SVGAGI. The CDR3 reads CASTPGHGEKLFF. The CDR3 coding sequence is TGTGCCAGCACACCAGGGCACGGGGAAAAACTGTTTTTT.

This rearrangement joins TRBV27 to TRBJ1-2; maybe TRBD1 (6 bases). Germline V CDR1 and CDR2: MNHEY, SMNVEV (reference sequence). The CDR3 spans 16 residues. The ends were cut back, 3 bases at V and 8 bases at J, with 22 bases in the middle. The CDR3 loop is CASSFAATGPRRGYTF. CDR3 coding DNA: TGTGCCAGCAGTTTTGCCGCGACAGGCCCGCGACGAGGCTACACCTTC.

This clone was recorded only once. CDR3 region: CAWSVTLAGGETQYF. CDR3 DNA sequence: TGTGCCTGGAGTGTAACACTAGCGGGGGGGGAGACCCAGTACTTC. The chain joins TRBV30 to TRBJ2-5, with TRBD2 matching 13 bases. The CDR3 consists of 15 residues. Germline values: CDR1 GTSNPN, CDR2 SVGIG (reference sequence). V lost 0 bases, J lost 5 bases, and 3 bases stayed unmatched.

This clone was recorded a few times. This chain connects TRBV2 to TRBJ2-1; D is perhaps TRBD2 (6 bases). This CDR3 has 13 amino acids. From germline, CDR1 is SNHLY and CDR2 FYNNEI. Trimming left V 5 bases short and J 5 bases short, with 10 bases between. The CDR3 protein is CASSPDYHNEQFF. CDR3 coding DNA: TGTGCCAGCAGTCCGGACTACCACAATGAGCAGTTCTTC.

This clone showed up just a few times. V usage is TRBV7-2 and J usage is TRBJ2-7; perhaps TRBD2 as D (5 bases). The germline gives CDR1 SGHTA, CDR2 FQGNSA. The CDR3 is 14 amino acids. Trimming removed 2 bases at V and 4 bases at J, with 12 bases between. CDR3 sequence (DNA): TGTGCCAGCAGCTTACAGTCCGGGGAGTACGAGCAGTACTTC. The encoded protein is CASSLQSGEYEQYF.

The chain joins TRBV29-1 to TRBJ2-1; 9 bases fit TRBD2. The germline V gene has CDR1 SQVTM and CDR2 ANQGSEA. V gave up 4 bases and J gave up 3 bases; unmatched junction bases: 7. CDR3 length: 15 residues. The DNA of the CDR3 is TGCAGCGTTGGAGGGGCTAGCGGGGTCTACAATGAGCAGTTCTTC. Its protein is CSVGGASGVYNEQFF.

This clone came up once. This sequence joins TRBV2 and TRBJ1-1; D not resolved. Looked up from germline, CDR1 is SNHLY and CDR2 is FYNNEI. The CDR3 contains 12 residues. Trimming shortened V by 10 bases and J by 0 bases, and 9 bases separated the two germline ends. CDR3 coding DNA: TGTGCCACGTTATTAATGAACACTGAAGCTTTCTTT. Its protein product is CATLLMNTEAFF.

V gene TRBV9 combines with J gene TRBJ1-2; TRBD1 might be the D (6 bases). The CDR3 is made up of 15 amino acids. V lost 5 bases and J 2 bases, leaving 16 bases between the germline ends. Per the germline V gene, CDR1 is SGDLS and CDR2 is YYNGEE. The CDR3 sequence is CASSTFRGTNYGYTF. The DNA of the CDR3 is TGTGCCAGCAGTACTTTTAGGGGGACCAACTATGGCTACACCTTC.

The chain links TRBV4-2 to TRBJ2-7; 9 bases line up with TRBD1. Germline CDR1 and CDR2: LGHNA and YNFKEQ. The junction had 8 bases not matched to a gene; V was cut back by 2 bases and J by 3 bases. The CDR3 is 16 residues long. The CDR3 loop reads CASSQTSGTGNYEQYF. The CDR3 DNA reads TGTGCCAGCAGCCAAACCTCCGGGACAGGGAACTACGAGCAGTACTTC.